This record concerns one T cell receptor (beta chain) sequence. The entry originates in a study of T cell changes during pregnancy in multiple sclerosis. Some clones are missing from TCRdb's copy, which holds only in-frame ones; the method was immunoSEQ multiplex PCR. The sample has about 79,000 clones, around nine tenths seen once; the top ten hold approximately 0.43%. The ends were cut back, 4 bases at V and 13 bases at J, with 11 bases in the middle. Per the germline V gene, CDR1 is SGHRS and CDR2 is YFSETQ. The CDR3 sequence is 11 residues long. The TCR sequence derives from a female donor with multiple sclerosis, enrolled in a pregnancy study. Sequencing was performed on CD4+ T cells from peripheral blood mononuclear cells, taken in the second trimester of pregnancy. The chain links TRBV5-1 to TRBJ1-4, with D perhaps matching TRBD1 (6 bases). CDR3 nucleotides: TGCGCCAGCAGCAATCAGGGGAGACTGTTTTTT. It yields the protein CASSNQGRLFF.